The 7 T cell receptor beta chains in this list originate from one sample, sequenced in a study of blood T cells in healthy people across ages. Primed by a sample-barcoded 5' primer and a J-beta primer mix, a second PCR proceeded for about 7 to 12 cycles. Each CDR3 protein gets one entry after TCRdb re-called the 5' RACE reads with MiXCR. The sample yields nearly 800,000 distinct CDR3 sequences, approximately 60% seen once. Sequencing was carried out using blood. The source of these receptors is a man aged 40-49 years in good health.

As for this clonotype: Possible read error: a much larger clone is one base away. V is TRBV10-3 and J is TRBJ2-5, with a weak D call TRBD2 (7 bases). The J call may be mistaken, given a closer DNA end match to TRBJ2-7. CDR3 length equals 16 residues. Germline V CDR1 and CDR2: ENHRY, SYGVKD. In DNA form, the CDR3 reads TGTGCCATCAGTGAGACGGGGGGACATGCCATGTGCGAGCAGTACTTC. Translated: CAISETGGHAMCEQYF.

The V and J genes are TRBV11-2 and TRBJ2-7; D is unresolved. This CDR3 comprises 14 residues. Germline CDR1 reads SGHAT; CDR2 reads FQNNGV. Deletions cut 6 bases from V and 2 bases from J, with 14 bases between. The CDR3 DNA reads TGTGCCAGCAGTATGGTATGGAACCCCTACGAGCAGTACTTC. It translates to CASSMVWNPYEQYF.

This clonotype was detected only a few times. The J gene is TRBJ2-3, the V gene TRBV6-5, with TRBD1 matching 9 bases. Trimming removed 2 bases from V and 1 base from J; junction bases left unmatched: 7. CDR3 length: 17 residues. Germline CDR1 MNHEY, CDR2 SVGAGI. The CDR3 sequence is CASSYLTGGSRTDTQYF. For the CDR3, the DNA is TGTGCCAGCAGTTACCTTACAGGGGGCTCCCGCACAGATACGCAGTATTTT.

This clonotype was seen just once. No DNA is shown, since the ends of the CDR3 on it are uncertain; the CDR3 is the one TCRdb lists. The chain uses TRBV7-3 and TRBJ2-1; the table's D call, TRBD1, has no DNA check behind it. The CDR3 length is 20 residues, termini included. CDR1 and CDR2 (germline): SGHTA, FQGTGA. The CDR3 protein is CASSIYLCSAGETGTAKQFF.

The V and J genes are TRBV20-1 and TRBJ2-3; D is undetermined. CDR3 length: 13 residues. Germline assignment: CDR1 DFQATT and CDR2 SNEGSKA (reference sequence). The chain's CDR3 is CRLDDYNTDTQYF. DNA for the CDR3: TGCAGGCTGGATGATTATAACACAGATACGCAGTATTTT.

V gene TRBV6-5 combines with J gene TRBJ1-2; 8 bases agree with TRBD1. There are 13 residues in the CDR3. CDR1 and CDR2 from the germline V gene are MNHEY and SVGAGI. V shed 6 bases and J 8 bases; nucleotides not matched to a gene: 8. CDR3: CASSKGQGVGYTF. The CDR3 DNA reads TGTGCCAGCAGCAAAGGACAGGGAGTGGGCTACACCTTC.

This clonotype showed up just a few times. The rearrangement joins TRBV5-1 to TRBJ2-5; 8 bases fit TRBD2. This CDR3 has 15 residues. The trim removed 4 bases at V and 2 bases at J, leaving 7 bases unmatched. CDR1 and CDR2 (germline): SGHRS, YFSETQ. This chain's CDR3 is CASSPGGPVQETQYF. The CDR3 nucleotides are TGCGCCAGCAGCCCGGGGGGGCCAGTTCAAGAGACCCAGTACTTC. The full variable domain, with the rest looked up from reference TRBV5-1 and TRBJ2-5, is KAGVTQTPRYLIKTRGQQVTLSCSPISGHRSVSWYQQTPGQGLQFLFEYFSETQRNKGNFPGRFSGRQFSNSRSEMNVSTLELGDSALYLCASSPGGPVQETQYFGPGTRLLVL.